This T cell receptor beta chain originates from a study of cytomegalovirus exposure and HLA in healthy donors. CDR1 SGDLS and CDR2 YYNGEE come from the germline V gene. This CDR3 has 18 residues. Trimming took 3 bases from V and 0 from J; bases not matched to a gene: 11. PCR involved 60 Vbeta and 13 Jbeta primers. Only in-frame clones appear in the TCRdb table, and some are missing; sequencing was by immunoSEQ multiplex PCR. The top ten hold 2.5% to 3.5% of the sample, which has fewer than 250,000 clones, approximately 78% seen once. A word on this clone: Its antigen is undetermined.

Study-wide findings and caveats: The Asian-associated ancestry cluster reportedly had fewer N-insertions than the roughly 700-donor mean in a later analysis. When a later analysis compared HLA-associated TCR beta chains with equally common others, the HLA-associated chains turned out to be more clonally expanded and to have lower generation probabilities.

This chain links TRBV9 with TRBJ1-1; 10 bases are shared with TRBD1. The TCR sequence derives from a man aged 25 to 45 in good health and CMV-seronegative. Input material: PBMCs. As DNA, the CDR3 is TGTGCCAGCAGCGCTAATCGGGACAGGGGCGGAATGAACACTGAAGCTTTCTTT. It codes for CASSANRDRGGMNTEAFF.